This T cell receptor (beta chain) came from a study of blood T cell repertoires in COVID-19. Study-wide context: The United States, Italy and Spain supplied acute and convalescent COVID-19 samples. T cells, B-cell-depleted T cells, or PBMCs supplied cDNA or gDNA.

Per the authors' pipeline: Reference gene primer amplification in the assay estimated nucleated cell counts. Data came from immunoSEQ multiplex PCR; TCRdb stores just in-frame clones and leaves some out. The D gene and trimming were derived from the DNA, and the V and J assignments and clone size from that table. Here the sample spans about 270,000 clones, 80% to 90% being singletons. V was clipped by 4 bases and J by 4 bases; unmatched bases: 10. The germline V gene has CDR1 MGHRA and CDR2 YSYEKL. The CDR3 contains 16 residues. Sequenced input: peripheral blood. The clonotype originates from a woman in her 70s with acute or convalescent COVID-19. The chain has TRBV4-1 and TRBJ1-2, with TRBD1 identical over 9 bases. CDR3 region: CASSRSDTGQGYGYTF. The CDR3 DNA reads TGCGCCAGCAGCCGGTCTGATACGGGACAGGGCTATGGCTACACCTTC.